Ten or more counts support the clone carrying this TCR beta chain. Its matching antigen is unknown. Germline V CDR1 and CDR2: MDHEN, SYDVKM. The length of the CDR3 is 15 residues. V was shortened by 5 bases and J by 4 bases, with 18 bases between the two germline ends. These data belong to a study of CD8 T cells in ankylosing spondylitis. Preparation of TCR beta libraries was done by quantitative 5'-RACE with molecular barcodes. MiXCR was run by TCRdb on the 5' RACE reads, yielding one entry per CDR3 protein. The data show some 70,000 distinct CDR3 sequences, with approximately 5% seen just once and around 2.2% held by the top ten. Study-level results: Previously reported in reactive arthritis synovial fluid and blood were some of the motif variants.

The chain couples TRBV28 to TRBJ2-7, with TRBD1 as a possible D gene (7 bases). Sequenced input: blood, either unsorted or a sorted T cell fraction (not recorded which). This TCR derives from a male donor with ankylosing spondylitis or in good health (not recorded which). CDR3 nucleotides: TGTGCCAGCAGTCCTGGGACAGTGGAGGGATACGAGCAGTACTTC. It translates to CASSPGTVEGYEQYF.